The text below deals with one T cell receptor beta chain. This sample was included in a study of blood T cell repertoires in COVID-19. Background on the study: PBMCs, B-cell-depleted T cells, or T cells provided the cDNA or gDNA that made up the material.

V shed 5 bases, J shed 1 base, and the junction held 4 bases outside the gene matches. Germline CDR1 SGHNT, CDR2 YENEEA. There are 14 residues in the CDR3. Living in about two dozen US areas, the participants were between roughly 18 and 90 years of age. Generated by immunoSEQ multiplex PCR, the TCRdb table keeps only in-frame clones and is missing some. The sample yields a few hundred thousand clones, about four fifths seen once. The TCR was taken from a woman aged 45 to 65 who had recovered from COVID-19. The sample consisted of PBMCs or T cells enriched from blood (not recorded which). The chain joins TRBV11-3 to TRBJ1-2; 7 positions match TRBD1. The CDR3 is CASSRDRDNYGYTF. As DNA, the CDR3 is TGTGCCAGCAGCCGGGACAGAGATAACTATGGCTACACCTTC.